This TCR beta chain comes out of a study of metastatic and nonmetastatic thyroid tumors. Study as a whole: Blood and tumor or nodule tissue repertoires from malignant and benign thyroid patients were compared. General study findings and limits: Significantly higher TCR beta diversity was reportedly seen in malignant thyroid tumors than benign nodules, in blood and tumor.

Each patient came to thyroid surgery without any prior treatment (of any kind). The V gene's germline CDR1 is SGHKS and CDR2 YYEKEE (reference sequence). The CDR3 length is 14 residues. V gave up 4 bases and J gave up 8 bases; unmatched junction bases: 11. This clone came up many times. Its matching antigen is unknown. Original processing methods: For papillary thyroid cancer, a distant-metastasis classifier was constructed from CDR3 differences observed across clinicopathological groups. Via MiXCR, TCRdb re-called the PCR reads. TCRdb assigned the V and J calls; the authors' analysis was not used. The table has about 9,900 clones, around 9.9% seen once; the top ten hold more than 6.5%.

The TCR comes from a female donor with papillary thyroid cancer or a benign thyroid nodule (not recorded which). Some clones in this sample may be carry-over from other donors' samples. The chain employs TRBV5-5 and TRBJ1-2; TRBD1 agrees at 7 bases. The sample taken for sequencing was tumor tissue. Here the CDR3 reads CASSPGGYNWGYTF. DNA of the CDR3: TGTGCCAGCAGCCCAGGGGGGTATAACTGGGGCTACACCTTC.